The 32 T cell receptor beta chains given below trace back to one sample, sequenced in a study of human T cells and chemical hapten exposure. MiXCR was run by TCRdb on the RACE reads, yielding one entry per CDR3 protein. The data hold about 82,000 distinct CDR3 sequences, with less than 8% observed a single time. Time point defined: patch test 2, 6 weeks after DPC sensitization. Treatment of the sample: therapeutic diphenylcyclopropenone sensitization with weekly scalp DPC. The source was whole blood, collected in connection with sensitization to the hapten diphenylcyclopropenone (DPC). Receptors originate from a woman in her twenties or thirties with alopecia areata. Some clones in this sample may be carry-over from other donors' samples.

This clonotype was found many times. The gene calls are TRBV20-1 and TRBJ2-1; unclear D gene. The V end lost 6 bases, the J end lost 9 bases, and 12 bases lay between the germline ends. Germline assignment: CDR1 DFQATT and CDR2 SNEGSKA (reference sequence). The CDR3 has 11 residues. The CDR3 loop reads CSAPRIGEQFF. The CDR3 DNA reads TGCAGTGCACCTAGGATCGGTGAGCAGTTCTTC.

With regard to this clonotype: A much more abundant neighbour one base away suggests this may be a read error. The CDR3 nucleotides are TGTGCCAGCAGCTTAGGGACACAGAATGAGCAGTTCTTC. This codes for CASSLGTQNEQFF. The chain combines TRBV11-3 with TRBJ2-1; the D gene is possibly TRBD1 (5 bases). CDR3 size: 13 residues. Trimming stripped 1 base from V and 7 bases from J, with 8 bases between. Germline V lookup: CDR1 SGHNT, CDR2 YENEEA.

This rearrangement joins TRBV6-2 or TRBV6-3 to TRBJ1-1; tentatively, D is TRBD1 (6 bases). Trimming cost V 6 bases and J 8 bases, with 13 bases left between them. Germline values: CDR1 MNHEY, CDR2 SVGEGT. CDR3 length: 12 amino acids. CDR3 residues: CASSTRDNEAFF. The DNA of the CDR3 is TGTGCCAGCAGCACCCGGGACAACGAAGCTTTCTTT.

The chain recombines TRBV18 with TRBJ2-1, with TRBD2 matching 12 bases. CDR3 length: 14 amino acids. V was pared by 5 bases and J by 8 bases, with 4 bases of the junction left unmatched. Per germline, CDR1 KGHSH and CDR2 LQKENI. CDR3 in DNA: TGTGCCAGCTCATCACTAGCGGGGGGCGATGAGCAGTTCTTC. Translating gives CASSSLAGGDEQFF.

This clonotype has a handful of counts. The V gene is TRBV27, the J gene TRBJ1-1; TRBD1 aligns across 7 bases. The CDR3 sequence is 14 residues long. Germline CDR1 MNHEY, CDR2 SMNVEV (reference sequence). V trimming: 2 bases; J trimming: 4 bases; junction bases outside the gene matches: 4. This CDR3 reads CASSLGGTATEAFF. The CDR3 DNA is TGTGCCAGCAGTTTAGGGGGGACAGCCACTGAAGCTTTCTTT.

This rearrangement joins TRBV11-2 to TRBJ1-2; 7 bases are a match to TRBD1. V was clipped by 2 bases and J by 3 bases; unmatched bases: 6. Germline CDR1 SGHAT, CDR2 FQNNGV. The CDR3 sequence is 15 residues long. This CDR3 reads CASSLRGRGDYGYTF. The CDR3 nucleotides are TGTGCCAGCAGCTTACGCGGCAGGGGGGACTATGGCTACACCTTC.

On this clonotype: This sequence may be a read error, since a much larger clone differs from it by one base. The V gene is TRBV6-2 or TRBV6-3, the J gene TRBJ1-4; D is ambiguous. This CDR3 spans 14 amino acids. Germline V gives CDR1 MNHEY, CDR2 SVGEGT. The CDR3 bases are TGTGCCAGCAGTTACGCGGGGATAAATGAAAAACAGTTTTTT. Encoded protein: CASSYAGINEKQFF.

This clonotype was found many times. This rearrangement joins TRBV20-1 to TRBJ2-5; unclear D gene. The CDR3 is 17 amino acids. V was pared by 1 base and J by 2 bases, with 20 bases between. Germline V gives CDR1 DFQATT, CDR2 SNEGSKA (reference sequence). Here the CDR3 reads CSARVKGSLLIQETQYF. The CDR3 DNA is TGCAGTGCTAGAGTCAAGGGAAGCTTACTAATTCAAGAGACCCAGTACTTC.

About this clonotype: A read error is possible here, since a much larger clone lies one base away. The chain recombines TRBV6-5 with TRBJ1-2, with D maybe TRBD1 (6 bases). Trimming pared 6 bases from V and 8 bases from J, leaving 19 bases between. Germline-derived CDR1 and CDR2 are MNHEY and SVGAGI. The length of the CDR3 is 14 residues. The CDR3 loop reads CASRLQGGCSGYTF. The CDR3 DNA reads TGTGCCAGCAGATTACAGGGAGGCTGTTCCGGCTACACCTTC.

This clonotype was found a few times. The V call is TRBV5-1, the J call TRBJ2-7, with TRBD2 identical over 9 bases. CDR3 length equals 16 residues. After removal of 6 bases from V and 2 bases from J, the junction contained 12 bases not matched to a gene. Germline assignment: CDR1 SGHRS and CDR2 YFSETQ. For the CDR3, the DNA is TGCGCCAGCAACCCCGCTAGCGGGGTAATTACCTACGAGCAGTACTTC. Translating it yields CASNPASGVITYEQYF. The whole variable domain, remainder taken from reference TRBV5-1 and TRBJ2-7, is KAGVTQTPRYLIKTRGQQVTLSCSPISGHRSVSWYQQTPGQGLQFLFEYFSETQRNKGNFPGRFSGRQFSNSRSEMNVSTLELGDSALYLCASNPASGVITYEQYFGPGTRLTVT.

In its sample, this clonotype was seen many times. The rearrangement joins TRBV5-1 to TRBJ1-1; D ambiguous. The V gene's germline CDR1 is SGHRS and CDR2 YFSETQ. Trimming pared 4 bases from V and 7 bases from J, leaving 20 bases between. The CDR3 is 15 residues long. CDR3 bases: TGCGCCAGCAGCGTCGAGGGCTCTGTTGGTAATGAAGCTTTCTTT. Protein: CASSVEGSVGNEAFF.

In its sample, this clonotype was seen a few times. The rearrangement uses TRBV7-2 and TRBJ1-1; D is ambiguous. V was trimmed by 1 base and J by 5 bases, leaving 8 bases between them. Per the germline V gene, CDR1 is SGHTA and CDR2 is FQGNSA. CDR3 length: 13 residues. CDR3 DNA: TGTGCCAGCAGCTTAGTTGTTTGGACTGAAGCTTTCTTT. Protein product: CASSLVVWTEAFF.

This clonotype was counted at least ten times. The CDR3 here is CASSLGGGAVDTQYF. As DNA, the CDR3 is TGTGCCAGCAGCTTAGGCGGGGGGGCCGTGGATACGCAGTATTTT. The V call is TRBV7-3, the J call TRBJ2-3, with TRBD2 matching over 9 bases. Germline V gives CDR1 SGHTA, CDR2 FQGTGA. The V gene end was trimmed by 2 bases and the J gene end by 6 bases; junction bases not matched to a gene: 6. The CDR3 covers 15 residues.

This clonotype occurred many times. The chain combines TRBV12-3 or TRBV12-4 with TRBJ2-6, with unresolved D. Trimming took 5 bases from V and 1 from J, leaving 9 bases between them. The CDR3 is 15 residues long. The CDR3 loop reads CASSRRLSGANVLTF. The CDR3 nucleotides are TGTGCCAGCAGTCGACGGCTGTCTGGGGCCAACGTCCTGACTTTC.

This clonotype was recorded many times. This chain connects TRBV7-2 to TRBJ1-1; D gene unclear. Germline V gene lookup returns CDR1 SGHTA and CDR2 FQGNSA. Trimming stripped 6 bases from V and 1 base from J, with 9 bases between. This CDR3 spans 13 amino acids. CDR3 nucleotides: TGTGCCAGCAGGCGACACCAGAACACTGAAGCTTTCTTT. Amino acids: CASRRHQNTEAFF. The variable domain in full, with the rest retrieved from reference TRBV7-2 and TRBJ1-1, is GAGVSQSPSNKVTEKGKDVELRCDPISGHTALYWYRQSLGQGLEFLIYFQGNSAPDKSGLPSDRFSAERTGGSVSTLTIQRTQQEDSAVYLCASRRHQNTEAFFGQGTRLTVV.

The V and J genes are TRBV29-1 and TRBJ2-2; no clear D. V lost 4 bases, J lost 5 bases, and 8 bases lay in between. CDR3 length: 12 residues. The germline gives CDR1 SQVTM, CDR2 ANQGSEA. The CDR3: CSVVTWTGELFF. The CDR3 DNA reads TGCAGCGTTGTTACGTGGACCGGGGAGCTGTTTTTT.

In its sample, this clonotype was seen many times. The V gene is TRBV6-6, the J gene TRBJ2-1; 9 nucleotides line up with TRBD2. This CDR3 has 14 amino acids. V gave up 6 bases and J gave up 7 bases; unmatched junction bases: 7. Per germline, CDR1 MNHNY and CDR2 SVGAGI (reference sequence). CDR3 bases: TGTGCCAGCAGGAAAGCGGGAGGAGTAAATGAGCAGTTCTTC. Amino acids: CASRKAGGVNEQFF.

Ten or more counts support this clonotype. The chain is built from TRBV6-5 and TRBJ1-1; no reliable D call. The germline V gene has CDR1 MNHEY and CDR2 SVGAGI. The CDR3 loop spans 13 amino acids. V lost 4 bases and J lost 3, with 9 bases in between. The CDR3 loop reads CASSSGRDTEAFF. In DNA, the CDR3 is TGTGCCAGCAGTTCCGGCCGGGACACTGAAGCTTTCTTT.

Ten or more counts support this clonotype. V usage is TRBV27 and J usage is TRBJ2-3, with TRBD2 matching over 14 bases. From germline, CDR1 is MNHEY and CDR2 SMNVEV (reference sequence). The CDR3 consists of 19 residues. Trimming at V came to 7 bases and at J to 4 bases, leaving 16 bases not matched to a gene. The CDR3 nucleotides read TGTGCCAGCACAACCGTCCGGGGACTAGCGGGGGTAATCGCAGATACGCAGTATTTT. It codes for CASTTVRGLAGVIADTQYF.

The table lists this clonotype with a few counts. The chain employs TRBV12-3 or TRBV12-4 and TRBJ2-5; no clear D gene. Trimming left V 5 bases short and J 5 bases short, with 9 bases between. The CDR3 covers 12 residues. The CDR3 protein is CASSPRLETQYF. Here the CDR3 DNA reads TGTGCCAGCAGTCCCCGGTTGGAGACCCAGTACTTC.

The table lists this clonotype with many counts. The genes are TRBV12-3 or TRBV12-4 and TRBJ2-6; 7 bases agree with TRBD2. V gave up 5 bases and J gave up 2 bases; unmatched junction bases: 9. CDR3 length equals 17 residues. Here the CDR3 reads CASSPHGGDPGANVLTF. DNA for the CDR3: TGTGCCAGCAGTCCCCATGGGGGGGACCCTGGGGCCAACGTCCTGACTTTC.

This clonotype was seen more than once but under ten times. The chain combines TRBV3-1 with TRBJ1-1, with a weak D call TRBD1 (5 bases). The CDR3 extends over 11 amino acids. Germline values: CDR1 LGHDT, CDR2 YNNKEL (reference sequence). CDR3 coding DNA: TGTGCGTCGCAGGGGAACACTGAAGCTTTCTTT. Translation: CASQGNTEAFF.

Here the CDR3 reads CAWQHLRGTEAFF. In nucleotides, the CDR3 is TGTGCCTGGCAACACCTCAGGGGAACTGAAGCTTTCTTT. The chain links TRBV30 to TRBJ1-1; a weak D match, TRBD1 (6 bases). Per germline, CDR1 GTSNPN and CDR2 SVGIG (reference sequence). CDR3 length: 13 residues. The V and J ends lost 5 bases and 5 bases respectively, with 15 bases between them.

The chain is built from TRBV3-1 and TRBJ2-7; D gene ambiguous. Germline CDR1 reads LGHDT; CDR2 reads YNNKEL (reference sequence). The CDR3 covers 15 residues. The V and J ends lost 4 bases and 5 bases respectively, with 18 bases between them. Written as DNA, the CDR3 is TGTGCCAGCAGCCGAACAGTATCCCTAGGTGACGAGCAGTACTTC. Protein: CASSRTVSLGDEQYF.

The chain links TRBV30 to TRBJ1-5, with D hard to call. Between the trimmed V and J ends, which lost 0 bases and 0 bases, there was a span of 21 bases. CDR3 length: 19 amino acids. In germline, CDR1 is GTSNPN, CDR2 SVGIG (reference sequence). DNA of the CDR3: TGTGCCTGGAGTGTTGGTCAGATAGACTCCCTTAATAGCAATCAGCCCCAGCATTTT. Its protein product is CAWSVGQIDSLNSNQPQHF.

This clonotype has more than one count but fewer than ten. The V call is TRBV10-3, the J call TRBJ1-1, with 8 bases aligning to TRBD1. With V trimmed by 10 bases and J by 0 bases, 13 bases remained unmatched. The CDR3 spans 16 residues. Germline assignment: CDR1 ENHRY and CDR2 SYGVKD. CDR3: CASRVQGEKMNTEAFF. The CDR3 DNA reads TGTGCCAGCAGAGTACAGGGGGAAAAAATGAACACTGAAGCTTTCTTT.

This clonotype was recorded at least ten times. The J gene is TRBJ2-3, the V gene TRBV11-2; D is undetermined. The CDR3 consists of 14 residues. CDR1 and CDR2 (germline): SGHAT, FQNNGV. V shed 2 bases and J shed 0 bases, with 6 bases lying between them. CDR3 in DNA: TGTGCCAGCAGCTTATTAACTAGCACAGATACGCAGTATTTT. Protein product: CASSLLTSTDTQYF.

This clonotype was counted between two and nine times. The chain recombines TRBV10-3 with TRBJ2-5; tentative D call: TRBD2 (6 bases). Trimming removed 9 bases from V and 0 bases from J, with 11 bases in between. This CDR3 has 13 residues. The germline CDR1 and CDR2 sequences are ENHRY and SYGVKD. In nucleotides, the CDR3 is TGTGCCATTTGCCGGGAGAACCAAGAGACCCAGTACTTC. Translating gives CAICRENQETQYF.

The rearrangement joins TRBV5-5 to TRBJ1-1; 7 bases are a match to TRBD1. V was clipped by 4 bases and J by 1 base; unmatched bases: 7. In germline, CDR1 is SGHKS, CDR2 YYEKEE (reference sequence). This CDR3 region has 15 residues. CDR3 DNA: TGTGCCAGCAGCCCGCGACAGGGAAGGAACACTGAAGCTTTCTTT. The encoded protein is CASSPRQGRNTEAFF. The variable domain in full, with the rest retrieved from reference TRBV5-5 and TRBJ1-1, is DAGVTQSPTHLIKTRGQQVTLRCSPISGHKSVSWYQQVLGQGPQFIFQYYEKEERGRGNFPDRFSARQFPNYSSELNVNALLLGDSALYLCASSPRQGRNTEAFFGQGTRLTVV.

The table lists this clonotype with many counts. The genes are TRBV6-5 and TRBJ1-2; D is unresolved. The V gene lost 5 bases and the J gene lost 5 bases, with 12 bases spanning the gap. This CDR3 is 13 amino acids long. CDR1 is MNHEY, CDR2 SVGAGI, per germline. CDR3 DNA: TGTGCCAGCAGTGCTCGGAGAAGTTATGGCTACACCTTC. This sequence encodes CASSARRSYGYTF.

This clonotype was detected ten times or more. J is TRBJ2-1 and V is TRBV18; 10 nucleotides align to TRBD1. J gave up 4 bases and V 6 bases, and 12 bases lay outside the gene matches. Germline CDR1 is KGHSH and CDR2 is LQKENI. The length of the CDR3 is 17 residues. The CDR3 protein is CASSTRGQGRLYNEQFF. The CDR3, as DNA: TGTGCCAGCTCGACTAGGGGACAGGGGCGATTATACAATGAGCAGTTCTTC.

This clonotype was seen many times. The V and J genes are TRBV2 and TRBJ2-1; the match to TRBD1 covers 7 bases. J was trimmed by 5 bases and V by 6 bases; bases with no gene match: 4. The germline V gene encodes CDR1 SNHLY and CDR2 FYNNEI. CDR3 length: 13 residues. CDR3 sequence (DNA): TGTGCCAGCAGACGGGACAGAAACAATGAGCAGTTCTTC. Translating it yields CASRRDRNNEQFF. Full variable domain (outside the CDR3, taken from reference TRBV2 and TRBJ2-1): EPEVTQTPSHQVTQMGQEVILRCVPISNHLYFYWYRQILGQKVEFLVSFYNNEISEKSEIFDDQFSVERPDGSNFTLKIRSTKLEDSAMYFCASRRDRNNEQFFGPGTRLTVL.